This TCR beta chain derives from a study of regulatory T cells in long-lasting Graves disease. Combining iRepertoire HTBI primers with Arm-PCR of CDR3 regions, the authors built TCR beta libraries. TCRdb reanalysed the multiplex PCR reads using MiXCR and keeps one entry per CDR3 protein. The data hold about 520,000 distinct CDR3 sequences, with around 12% observed a single time. Stated time point: newly diagnosed GD, antithyroid drugs for less than 3 months. Extracted RNA from PBMCs served as the source of the TCR library. Points from the study as a whole: The persistent group shared about 2,600 public clonotypes, more than the approximately 890 shared by new patients. The TCR repertoire of persistent Graves' patients was less diverse than that of newly diagnosed ones.

This clonotype was observed many times. The antigen is not known. The same specimen was also included in a second study, on T cells in Graves' hyperthyroidism and ophthalmopathy. As that report states: Uncontrolled infection, other autoimmune disease, pregnancy or lactation excluded patients.

This sequence was found in a woman in her 30s with Graves disease. Sequenced material: peripheral blood mononuclear cells (PBMCs), taken at new diagnosis, from a patient treated with antithyroid drugs.

CDR3 in amino acids: CASTVHTFRREGQSGELFF. DNA of the CDR3: TGTGCCAGCACAGTCCACACTTTTCGGCGGGAGGGCCAGAGCGGGGAGCTGTTTTTT. The chain links TRBV28 to TRBJ2-2; 9 positions agree with TRBD2. CDR3 length equals 19 residues. Germline V gene sequence: CDR1 MDHEN, CDR2 SYDVKM. Germline trimming cut 7 bases from V and 7 bases from J; bases unmatched to any gene: 22.